This T cell receptor (beta chain) was observed in a study of T cell repertoires in cytomegalovirus infection. Overall study results and limits: The response measured ex vivo was dominated by TCR beta clonotypes (HLA-C-restricted and CMV-specific).

Looked up from germline, CDR1 is MNHNY and CDR2 is SVGAGI (reference sequence). The CDR3 covers 14 residues. V gave up 10 bases and J gave up 5 bases, with 18 bases separating them. TCRdb processed the reads anew with MiXCR; each CDR3 protein has one entry. Here the sample spans hundreds of thousands of distinct CDR3 sequences, more than 20% being singletons. As to this clonotype: Its target is unknown.

V is TRBV6-6 and J is TRBJ1-5; D remains unclear. Specimen: CD8+ T cells from PBMCs. This TCR was recovered from a human donor in good health (CMV status not recorded). Some clones in this sample may be carry-over from other donors' samples. CDR3 sequence: CANTAESWDQPQHF. The CDR3 bases are TGTGCCAACACAGCGGAAAGTTGGGATCAGCCCCAGCATTTT.